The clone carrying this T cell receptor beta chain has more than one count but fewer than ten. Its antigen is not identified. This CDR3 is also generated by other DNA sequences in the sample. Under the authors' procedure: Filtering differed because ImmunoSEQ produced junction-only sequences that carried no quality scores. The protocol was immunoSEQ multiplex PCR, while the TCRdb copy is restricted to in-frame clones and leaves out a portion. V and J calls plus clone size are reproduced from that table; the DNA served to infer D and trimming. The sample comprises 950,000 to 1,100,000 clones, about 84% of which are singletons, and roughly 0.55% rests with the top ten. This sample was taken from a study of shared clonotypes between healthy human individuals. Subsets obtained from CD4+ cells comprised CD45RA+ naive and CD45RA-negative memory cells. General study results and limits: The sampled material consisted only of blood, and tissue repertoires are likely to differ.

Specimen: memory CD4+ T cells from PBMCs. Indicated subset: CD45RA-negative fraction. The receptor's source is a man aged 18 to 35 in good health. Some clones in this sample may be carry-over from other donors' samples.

The DNA for the CDR3 is TGTGCCAGCAGATCCGGACAGGGACGGAACACCGGGGAGCTGTTTTTT. As protein: CASRSGQGRNTGELFF. The chain recombines TRBV5-4 with TRBJ2-2, with 8 bases aligning to TRBD1. Trimming took 5 bases from V and 1 from J; bases not matched to a gene: 7. The germline V gene encodes CDR1 SGHNT and CDR2 YYREEE (reference sequence). The CDR3 is 16 amino acids.